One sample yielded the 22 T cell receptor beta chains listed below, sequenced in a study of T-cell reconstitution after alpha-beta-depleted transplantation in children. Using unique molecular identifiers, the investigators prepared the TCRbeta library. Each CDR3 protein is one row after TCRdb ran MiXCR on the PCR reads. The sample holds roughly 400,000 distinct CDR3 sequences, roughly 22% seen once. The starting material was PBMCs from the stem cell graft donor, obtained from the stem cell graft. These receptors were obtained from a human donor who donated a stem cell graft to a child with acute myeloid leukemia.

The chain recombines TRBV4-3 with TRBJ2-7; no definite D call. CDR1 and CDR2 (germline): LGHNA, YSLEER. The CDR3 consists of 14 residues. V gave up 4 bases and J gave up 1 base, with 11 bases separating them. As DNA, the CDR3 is TGCGCCAGCAGCCTTTCCGGCGATTCCTACGAGCAGTACTTC. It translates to CASSLSGDSYEQYF.

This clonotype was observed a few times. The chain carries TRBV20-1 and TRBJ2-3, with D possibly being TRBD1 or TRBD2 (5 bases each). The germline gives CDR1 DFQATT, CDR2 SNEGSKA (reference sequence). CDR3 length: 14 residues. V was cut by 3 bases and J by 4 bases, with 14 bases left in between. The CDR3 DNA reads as TGCAGTGCTAGTAGGGACGCATACGCAGATACGCAGTATTTT. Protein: CSASRDAYADTQYF.

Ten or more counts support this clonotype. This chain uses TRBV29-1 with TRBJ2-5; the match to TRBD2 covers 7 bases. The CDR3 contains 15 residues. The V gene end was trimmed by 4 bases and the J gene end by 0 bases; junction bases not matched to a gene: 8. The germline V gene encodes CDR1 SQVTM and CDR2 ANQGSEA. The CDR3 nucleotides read TGCAGCGTTGCCCCCAGCGGGGCGTACCAAGAGACCCAGTACTTC. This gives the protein CSVAPSGAYQETQYF.

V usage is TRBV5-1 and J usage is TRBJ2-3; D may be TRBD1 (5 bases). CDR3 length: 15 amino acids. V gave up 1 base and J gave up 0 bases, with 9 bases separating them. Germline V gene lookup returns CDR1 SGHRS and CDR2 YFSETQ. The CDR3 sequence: CASSLFQGSTDTQYF. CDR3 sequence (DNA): TGCGCCAGCAGCTTGTTCCAGGGAAGCACAGATACGCAGTATTTT.

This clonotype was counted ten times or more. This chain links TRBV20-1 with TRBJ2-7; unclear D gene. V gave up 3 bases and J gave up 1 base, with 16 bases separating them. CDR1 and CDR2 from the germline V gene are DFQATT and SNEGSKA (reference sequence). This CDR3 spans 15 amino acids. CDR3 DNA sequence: TGCAGTGCTAGCTCCGTCTTGGACCATTCCTACGAGCAGTACTTC. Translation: CSASSVLDHSYEQYF.

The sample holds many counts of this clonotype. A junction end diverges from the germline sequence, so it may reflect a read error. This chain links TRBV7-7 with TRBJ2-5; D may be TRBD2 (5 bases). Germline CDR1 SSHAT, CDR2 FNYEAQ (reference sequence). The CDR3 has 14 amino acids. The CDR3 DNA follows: TGTGCTAGCAGCGGAACCGGTCGACAAGAGACCCAGTACTTC. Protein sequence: CASSGTGRQETQYF.

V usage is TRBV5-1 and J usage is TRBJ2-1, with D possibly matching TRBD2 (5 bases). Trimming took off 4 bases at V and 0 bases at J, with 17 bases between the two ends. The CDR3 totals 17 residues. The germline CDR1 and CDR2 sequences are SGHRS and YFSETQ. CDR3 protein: CASSILLRVASYNEQFF. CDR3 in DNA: TGCGCCAGCAGCATATTACTGAGGGTTGCCTCCTACAATGAGCAGTTCTTC.

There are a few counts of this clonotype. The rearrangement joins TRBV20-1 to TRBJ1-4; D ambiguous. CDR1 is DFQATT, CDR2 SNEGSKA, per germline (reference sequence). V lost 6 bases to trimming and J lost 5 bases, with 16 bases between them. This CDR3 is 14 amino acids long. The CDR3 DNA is TGCAGTGCCCAATCTGGGCCGATGAATGAAAAACTGTTTTTT. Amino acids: CSAQSGPMNEKLFF.

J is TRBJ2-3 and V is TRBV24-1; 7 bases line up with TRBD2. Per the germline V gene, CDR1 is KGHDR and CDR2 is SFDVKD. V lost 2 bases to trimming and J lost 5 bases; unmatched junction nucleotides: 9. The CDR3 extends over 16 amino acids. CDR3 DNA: TGTGCCACCAGTGATTCCCGGGAGGTTTGGTTAGATACGCAGTATTTT. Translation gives CATSDSREVWLDTQYF.

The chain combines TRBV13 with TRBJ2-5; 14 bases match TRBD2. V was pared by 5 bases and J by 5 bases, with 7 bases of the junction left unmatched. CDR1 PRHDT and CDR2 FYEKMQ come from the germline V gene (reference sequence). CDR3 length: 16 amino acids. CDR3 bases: TGTGCCAGCAGCGTCGGGACTAGCGGGAGAGAGGAGACCCAGTACTTC. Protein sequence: CASSVGTSGREETQYF.

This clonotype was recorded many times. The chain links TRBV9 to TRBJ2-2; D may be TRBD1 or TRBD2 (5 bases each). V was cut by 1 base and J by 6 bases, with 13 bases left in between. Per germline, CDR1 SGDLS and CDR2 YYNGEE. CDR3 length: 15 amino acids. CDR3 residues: CASSVIGAEAGELFF. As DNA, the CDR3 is TGTGCCAGCAGCGTAATAGGGGCGGAGGCCGGGGAGCTGTTTTTT.

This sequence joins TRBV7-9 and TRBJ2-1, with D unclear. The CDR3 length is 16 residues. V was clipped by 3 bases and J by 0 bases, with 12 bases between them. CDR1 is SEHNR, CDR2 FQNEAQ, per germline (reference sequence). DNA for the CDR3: TGTGCCAGCAGCTTCTCGGCTAGAAGCTCCTACAATGAGCAGTTCTTC. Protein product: CASSFSARSSYNEQFF.

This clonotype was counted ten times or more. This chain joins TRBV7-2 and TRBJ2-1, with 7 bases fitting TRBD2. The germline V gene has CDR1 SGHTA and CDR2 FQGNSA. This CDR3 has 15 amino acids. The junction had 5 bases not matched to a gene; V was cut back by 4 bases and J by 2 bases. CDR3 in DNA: TGTGCCAGCAGCTGGGCAGGGAGGGCCTACAATGAGCAGTTCTTC. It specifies CASSWAGRAYNEQFF.

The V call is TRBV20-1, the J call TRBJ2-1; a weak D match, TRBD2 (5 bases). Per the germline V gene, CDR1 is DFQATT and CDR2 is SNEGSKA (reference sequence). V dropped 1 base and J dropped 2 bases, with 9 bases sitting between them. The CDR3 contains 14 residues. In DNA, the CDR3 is TGCAGTGCTAGAGGGAGGAGCCCCTACAATGAGCAGTTCTTC. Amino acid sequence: CSARGRSPYNEQFF.

CDR3 in DNA: TGTGCCAGCAGTTTAGGGGTGCTAGCGGGAGGCTACGAGCAGTACTTC. This codes for CASSLGVLAGGYEQYF. This rearrangement joins TRBV12-3 or TRBV12-4 to TRBJ2-7; 11 bases are a match to TRBD2. The J segment lost 3 bases and the V segment lost 1 base, leaving 5 bases of the junction unmatched. CDR3 length: 16 amino acids.

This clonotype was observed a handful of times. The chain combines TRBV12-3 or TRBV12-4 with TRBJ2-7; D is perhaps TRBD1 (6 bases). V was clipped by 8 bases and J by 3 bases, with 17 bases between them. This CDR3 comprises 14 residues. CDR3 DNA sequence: TGTGCCAGCCAACATGGGACACTAGGCTACGAGCAGTACTTC. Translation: CASQHGTLGYEQYF.

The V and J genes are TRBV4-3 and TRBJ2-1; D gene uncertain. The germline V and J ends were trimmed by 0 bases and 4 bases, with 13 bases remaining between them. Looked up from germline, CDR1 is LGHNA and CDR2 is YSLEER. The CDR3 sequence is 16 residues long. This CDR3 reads CASSQDRSWEYNEQFF. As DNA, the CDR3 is TGCGCCAGCAGCCAAGATCGTAGTTGGGAATACAATGAGCAGTTCTTC.

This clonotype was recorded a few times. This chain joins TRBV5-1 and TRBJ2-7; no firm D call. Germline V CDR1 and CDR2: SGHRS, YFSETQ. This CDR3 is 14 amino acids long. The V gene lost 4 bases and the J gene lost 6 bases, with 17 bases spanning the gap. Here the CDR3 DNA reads TGCGCCAGCAGCCCTCGCCCTACAGACTCCGAGCAGTACTTC. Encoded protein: CASSPRPTDSEQYF. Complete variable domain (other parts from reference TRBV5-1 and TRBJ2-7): KAGVTQTPRYLIKTRGQQVTLSCSPISGHRSVSWYQQTPGQGLQFLFEYFSETQRNKGNFPGRFSGRQFSNSRSEMNVSTLELGDSALYLCASSPRPTDSEQYFGPGTRLTVT.

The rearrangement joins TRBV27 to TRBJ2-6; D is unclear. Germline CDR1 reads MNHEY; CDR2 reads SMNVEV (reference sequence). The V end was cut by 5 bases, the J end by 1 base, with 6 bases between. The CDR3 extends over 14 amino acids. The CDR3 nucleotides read TGTGCCAGCAGTCATTCTTCTGGGGCCAACGTCCTGACTTTC. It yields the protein CASSHSSGANVLTF.

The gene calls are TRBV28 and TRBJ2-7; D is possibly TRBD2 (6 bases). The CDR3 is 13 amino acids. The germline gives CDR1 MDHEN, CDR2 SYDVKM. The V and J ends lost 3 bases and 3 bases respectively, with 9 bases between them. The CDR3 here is CASSFDGSYEQYF. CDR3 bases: TGTGCCAGCAGTTTTGACGGGAGCTACGAGCAGTACTTC.

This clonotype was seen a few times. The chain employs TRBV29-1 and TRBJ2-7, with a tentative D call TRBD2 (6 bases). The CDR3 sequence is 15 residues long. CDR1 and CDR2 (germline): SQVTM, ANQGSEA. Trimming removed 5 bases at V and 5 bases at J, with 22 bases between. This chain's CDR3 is CSVLNLDGEDNEQYF. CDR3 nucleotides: TGCAGCGTTTTAAACCTGGACGGGGAGGACAACGAGCAGTACTTC.

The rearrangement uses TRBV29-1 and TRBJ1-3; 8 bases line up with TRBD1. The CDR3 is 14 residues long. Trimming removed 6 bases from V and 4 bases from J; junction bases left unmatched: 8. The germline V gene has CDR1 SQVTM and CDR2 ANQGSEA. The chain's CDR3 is CSVVKQGDGNTIYF. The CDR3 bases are TGCAGCGTAGTTAAACAGGGGGACGGAAACACCATATATTTT.